Given below is one T cell receptor beta chain in context. Antigen specificity is unknown. By way of CD45RO/CCR7/CD25/CD127/CD95/CD27, the CD4+ regulatory, stem cell-like memory, central memory and naive cells were sorted. Trimming pared 0 bases from V and 5 bases from J, leaving 14 bases between. CDR1 and CDR2 from the germline V gene are MGHRA and YSYEKL. CDR3 length equals 16 residues. The investigators reverse transcribed all of the isolated RNA, so they sequenced expressed TCRB transcripts. Sequenced naive, central memory and regulatory T cell samples produced an average of about 3.57 million reads. Assay used: immunoSEQ multiplex PCR; TCRdb lists only in-frame clones, some missing. The sample contains about 170,000 clones, approximately 8.4% of which appear only once. These data belong to a study of beta chain features in type 1 diabetes. Study in general: The examined sorted cells totaled 110 million or so across samples. Study-wide results and limits: TCRB CDR3s from Type 1 diabetes patients were moderately but significantly shorter in all four CD4+ subsets.

V usage is TRBV4-1 and J usage is TRBJ1-5; TRBD1 might be the D (6 bases). This receptor was identified in a man aged 18-30 years with type 1 diabetes. The sample taken for sequencing was central memory CD4+ T cells from blood. The CDR3 sequence is CASSQDDGQSYQPQHF. The CDR3 DNA follows: TGCGCCAGCAGCCAAGACGACGGACAGTCATATCAGCCCCAGCATTTT.